Listed below are T cell receptor beta chains from one sample, sequenced in a study of CD8 T cells in ankylosing spondylitis. From the 5' RACE reads, TCRdb called clonotypes with MiXCR, one entry per CDR3 protein. The sample holds 400,000 to 450,000 distinct CDR3 sequences, about a sixth seen once. Sequencing input: blood, either unsorted or a sorted T cell fraction (not recorded which). Receptors originate from a male donor with ankylosing spondylitis. The CDR3 runs from the conserved cysteine through the conserved F or W. Fields, in order: J gene, D gene, clone size, V gene, CDR3 protein, CDR3 DNA. The D gene is left open where the match is weak. Only part of the rows carry a size: once, few, many, or a class if the clone is expanded.

j_call: TRBJ2-7
d_call: .
clone_size: .
v_call: TRBV12-3/TRBV12-4
cdr3_aa: CASRSYQGLEQYF
cdr3_nt: TGTGCCAGCAGGTCATACCAGGGTCTCGAGCAGTACTTC

j_call: TRBJ2-1
d_call: TRBD2
clone_size: .
v_call: TRBV7-8
cdr3_aa: CASSRKLTSDYLDEQFF
cdr3_nt: TGTGCCAGCAGCCGTAAACTTACTAGCGATTACCTCGATGAGCAGTTCTTC

j_call: TRBJ2-3
d_call: TRBD1
clone_size: .
v_call: TRBV11-3
cdr3_aa: CASSTGTGSTDTQYF
cdr3_nt: TGTGCCAGCAGCACCGGGACAGGGAGCACAGATACGCAGTATTTT

j_call: TRBJ2-7
d_call: TRBD1
clone_size: many
v_call: TRBV12-3/TRBV12-4
cdr3_aa: CASRPTGQHYEQYF
cdr3_nt: TGTGCCAGCAGACCCACGGGACAGCACTACGAGCAGTACTTC

j_call: TRBJ2-1
d_call: TRBD2
clone_size: few
v_call: TRBV7-9
cdr3_aa: CASSLLERLAGANEQFF
cdr3_nt: TGTGCCAGCAGCTTACTTGAGCGACTAGCGGGGGCCAATGAGCAGTTCTTC

j_call: TRBJ2-7
d_call: TRBD2
clone_size: few
v_call: TRBV12-3/TRBV12-4
cdr3_aa: CASSFPSGEQYF
cdr3_nt: TGTGCCAGCAGTTTCCCTAGCGGCGAGCAGTACTTC

j_call: TRBJ1-1
d_call: TRBD1
clone_size: few
v_call: TRBV4-1
cdr3_aa: CASSQRDSQTQFRKAFF
cdr3_nt: TGCGCCAGCAGTCAAAGGGACAGCCAAACTCAATTCCGAAAAGCTTTCTTT

j_call: TRBJ2-5
d_call: .
clone_size: .
v_call: TRBV5-1
cdr3_aa: CASSLRILETQYF
cdr3_nt: TGCGCCAGCAGCTTGCGTATATTGGAGACCCAGTACTTC

j_call: TRBJ1-4
d_call: .
clone_size: many
v_call: TRBV4-3
cdr3_aa: CASSQALQGTNEKLFF
cdr3_nt: TGCGCCAGCAGCCAAGCTCTGCAGGGCACTAATGAAAAACTGTTTTTT

j_call: TRBJ2-1
d_call: TRBD2
clone_size: few
v_call: TRBV29-1
cdr3_aa: CSVERRSGRGNEQFF
cdr3_nt: TGCAGCGTTGAGCGGAGGTCGGGGAGGGGCAATGAGCAGTTCTTC

j_call: TRBJ2-3
d_call: TRBD2
clone_size: .
v_call: TRBV5-1
cdr3_aa: CASSPGLGVADTQYF
cdr3_nt: TGCGCCAGCAGCCCGGGACTAGGGGTGGCAGATACGCAGTATTTT

j_call: TRBJ2-7
d_call: TRBD1
clone_size: .
v_call: TRBV2
cdr3_aa: CASNPDRTYEQYF
cdr3_nt: TGTGCCAGCAATCCGGACAGGACCTACGAGCAGTACTTC

j_call: TRBJ2-2
d_call: TRBD1
clone_size: few
v_call: TRBV28
cdr3_aa: CASRPIGTVATGELFF
cdr3_nt: TGTGCCAGCAGACCAATCGGGACAGTTGCGACCGGGGAGCTGTTTTTT

j_call: TRBJ2-2
d_call: TRBD1
clone_size: many
v_call: TRBV24-1
cdr3_aa: CATSPGPGQVNTGELFF
cdr3_nt: TGTGCCACCAGTCCTGGACCGGGACAGGTGAACACCGGGGAGCTGTTTTTT

j_call: TRBJ1-4
d_call: .
clone_size: .
v_call: TRBV5-1
cdr3_aa: CASSLTGQANEKLFF
cdr3_nt: TGCGCCAGCAGCTTGACGGGGCAGGCTAATGAAAAACTGTTTTTT